This entry lists 5 T cell receptor beta chains sequenced from one sample in a study of T cell responses to AZD1222 COVID-19 vaccine. Some clones are missing from TCRdb's copy, which holds only in-frame ones; the method was immunoSEQ multiplex PCR. The sample has about 140,000 clones, 80% to 90% seen once. The sequencing used peripheral blood, collected on day 0 of AZD1222 vaccination. These receptors originate from an adult in good health.

This clone was counted once. V usage is TRBV27 and J usage is TRBJ1-1; 9 positions match TRBD1. With V trimmed by 4 bases and J by 4 bases, 10 bases remained unmatched. Germline lookup yields CDR1 MNHEY and CDR2 SMNVEV (reference sequence). This CDR3 has 16 residues. Here the CDR3 DNA reads TGTGCCAGCAGTTCTACACAGGGGGCCATAGTCACTGAAGCTTTCTTT. Residues: CASSSTQGAIVTEAFF.

The rearrangement links TRBV7-2 to TRBJ1-5; tentative D call: TRBD1 (6 bases). Germline V gene sequence: CDR1 SGHTA, CDR2 FQGNSA. The CDR3 contains 15 residues. V dropped 7 bases and J dropped 0 bases, with 13 bases sitting between them. The DNA of the CDR3 is TGTGCCAGCACCCCAACCAGGGGTAGCAATCAGCCCCAGCATTTT. Residues: CASTPTRGSNQPQHF.

The rearrangement joins TRBV6-2 or TRBV6-3 to TRBJ1-4; D is uncertain. V lost 6 bases to trimming and J lost 5 bases, with 10 bases between them. This CDR3 has 13 amino acids. CDR1 is MNHEY, CDR2 SVGEGT, per germline. As DNA, the CDR3 is TGTGCCAGCAGCTCAGTAGGGAATGAAAAACTGTTTTTT. Its protein is CASSSVGNEKLFF.

The chain carries TRBV27 and TRBJ2-1; unclear D gene. Trimming cost V 5 bases and J 8 bases, with 16 bases left between them. The CDR3 has 14 residues. CDR1 is MNHEY, CDR2 SMNVEV, per germline (reference sequence). CDR3 sequence (DNA): TGTGCCAGCAGTGATAGGACCGCGTGGGATGAGCAGTTCTTC. It is translated as CASSDRTAWDEQFF.

The chain recombines TRBV4-2 with TRBJ1-3, with D uncertain. Germline V gene lookup returns CDR1 LGHNA and CDR2 YNFKEQ. There are 14 residues in the CDR3. Trimming left V 3 bases short and J 2 bases short, with 8 bases between. The CDR3 nucleotides read TGTGCCAGCAGCCAGAAGACTGCTGGAAACACCATATATTTT. It codes for CASSQKTAGNTIYF.